This entry lists 26 T cell receptor beta chains sequenced from one sample in a study of shared clonotypes between healthy human individuals. Profiled with immunoSEQ multiplex PCR; TCRdb holds only in-frame clones, not every one. Seen here are a few million clones, around 95% observed once, and the top ten hold roughly 0.13%. Sequenced sample: naive CD4+ T cells sorted from blood. Specified subset: CD45RA+ positively selected. These receptors came from a man younger than 35 in good health.

The J gene is TRBJ2-3, the V gene TRBV7-2, with TRBD1 matching 7 bases. The CDR3 contains 18 residues. Looked up from germline, CDR1 is SGHTA and CDR2 is FQGNSA. The J segment lost 0 bases and the V segment lost 2 bases, leaving 11 bases of the junction unmatched. The CDR3 loop reads CASSLNHGQEWSTDTQYF. Written as DNA, the CDR3 is TGTGCCAGCAGCTTAAACCATGGACAGGAATGGAGCACAGATACGCAGTATTTT.

This chain uses TRBV2 with TRBJ2-5; no clear D gene. Germline-derived CDR1 and CDR2 are SNHLY and FYNNEI. The CDR3 sequence is 14 residues long. Trimming pared 7 bases from V and 1 base from J, leaving 13 bases between. DNA for the CDR3: TGTGCCAGCACTTCTCAGTCATCCCAAGAGACCCAGTACTTC. This gives the protein CASTSQSSQETQYF. The whole variable domain, filled in from reference TRBV2 and TRBJ2-5, reads EPEVTQTPSHQVTQMGQEVILRCVPISNHLYFYWYRQILGQKVEFLVSFYNNEISEKSEIFDDQFSVERPDGSNFTLKIRSTKLEDSAMYFCASTSQSSQETQYFGPGTRLLVL.

CDR3 amino acids: CASSEWGRISNQPQHF. The CDR3 region has the DNA TGTGCCAGCAGTGAATGGGGCAGGATTAGCAATCAGCCCCAGCATTTT. The chain links TRBV25-1 to TRBJ1-5; a weak D match, TRBD1 (5 bases). Germline V gene lookup returns CDR1 MGHDK and CDR2 SYGVNS. CDR3 length: 16 amino acids. Trimming removed 1 base at V and 0 bases at J, with 10 bases between. Full variable domain (rest looked up from reference TRBV25-1 and TRBJ1-5): EADIYQTPRYLVIGTGKKITLECSQTMGHDKMYWYQQDPGMELHLIHYSYGVNSTEKGDLSSESTVSRIRTEHFPLTLESARPSHTSQYLCASSEWGRISNQPQHFGDGTRLSIL.

V is TRBV7-9 and J is TRBJ1-3; the match to TRBD1 covers 9 bases. J lost 4 bases, V lost 6 bases, and 7 bases had no gene match. CDR1 and CDR2 (germline): SEHNR, FQNEAQ (reference sequence). The length of the CDR3 is 15 residues. CDR3 sequence (DNA): TGTGCCAGCAGGCGTACAGGGGGCGAAGGAAACACCATATATTTT. The encoded protein is CASRRTGGEGNTIYF.

The V and J genes are TRBV7-2 and TRBJ1-1; 7 nucleotides agree with TRBD1. J gave up 2 bases and V 4 bases, and 4 bases lay outside the gene matches. Germline CDR1 is SGHTA and CDR2 is FQGNSA. The CDR3 is 14 amino acids. The CDR3 bases are TGTGCCAGCAGCTCGTGGACAGGCAACACTGAAGCTTTCTTT. Protein sequence: CASSSWTGNTEAFF.

The CDR3: CASSLSVIAGNTIYF. CDR3 nucleotide sequence: TGTGCCAGCAGTTTATCGGTAATCGCTGGAAACACCATATATTTT. The chain carries TRBV28 and TRBJ1-3; no reliable D call. The CDR3 covers 15 residues. Germline V gene sequence: CDR1 MDHEN, CDR2 SYDVKM. V was cut by 1 base and J by 2 bases, with 9 bases left in between. Full variable domain (remainder filled in from reference TRBV28 and TRBJ1-3): DVKVTQSSRYLVKRTGEKVFLECVQDMDHENMFWYRQDPGLGLRLIYFSYDVKMKEKGDIPEGYSVSREKKERFSLILESASTNQTSMYLCASSLSVIAGNTIYFGEGSWLTVV.

This chain joins TRBV18 and TRBJ2-7; D ambiguous. The germline V gene encodes CDR1 KGHSH and CDR2 LQKENI. The CDR3 consists of 17 residues. Between the trimmed V and J ends, which lost 2 bases and 1 base, there was a span of 18 bases. CDR3: CASSPESVYTKSYEQYF. The CDR3 coding sequence is TGTGCCAGCTCACCAGAGTCGGTTTACACAAAATCCTACGAGCAGTACTTC.

The chain couples TRBV4-3 to TRBJ2-7; D unclear. The CDR3 is 13 amino acids. From germline, CDR1 is LGHNA and CDR2 YSLEER. Trimming took 3 bases from V and 3 from J, leaving 9 bases between them. The DNA for the CDR3 is TGCGCCAGCAGCCATCCGAATTACTACGAGCAGTACTTC. Its translation is CASSHPNYYEQYF.

This rearrangement joins TRBV6-1 to TRBJ1-1; the D is unclear. The CDR3 has 13 amino acids. Germline V CDR1 and CDR2: MNHNS, SASEGT. Trimming left V 4 bases short and J 5 bases short, with 11 bases between. The CDR3 DNA is TGTGCCAGCAGTGCCCTTGAGGGTACTGAAGCTTTCTTT. Amino acids: CASSALEGTEAFF.

The chain employs TRBV6-5 and TRBJ2-3; D remains unclear. Germline CDR1 reads MNHEY; CDR2 reads SVGAGI. The CDR3 is 13 residues long. V gave up 4 bases and J gave up 4 bases, with 9 bases separating them. The CDR3, as DNA: TGTGCCAGCAGTTCCAATTCTCCAGATACGCAGTATTTT. Amino acids: CASSSNSPDTQYF.

The CDR3 region is CASSEGQGRPNVLTF. Here the CDR3 DNA reads TGTGCCAGCAGCGAAGGACAGGGAAGGCCCAACGTCCTGACTTTC. V and J are TRBV11-3 and TRBJ2-6; TRBD1 agrees at 8 bases. Trimming removed 5 bases from V and 8 bases from J; junction bases left unmatched: 8. Germline CDR1 is SGHNT and CDR2 is YENEEA. The CDR3 is made up of 15 amino acids. The full variable domain, rest sourced from reference TRBV11-3 and TRBJ2-6, is EAGVVQSPRYKIIEKKQPVAFWCNPISGHNTLYWYLQNLGQGPELLIRYENEEAVDDSQLPKDRFSAERLKGVDSTLKIQPAELGDSAVYLCASSEGQGRPNVLTFGAGSRLTVL.

V usage is TRBV27 and J usage is TRBJ2-5, with TRBD1 matching 8 bases. CDR1 is MNHEY and CDR2 is SMNVEV in the germline V gene (reference sequence). V shed 2 bases, J shed 2 bases, and the junction held 7 bases outside the gene matches. CDR3 length: 16 residues. CDR3 sequence: CASSLLGTGEQETQYF. CDR3 DNA: TGTGCCAGCAGTTTACTCGGGACAGGAGAACAAGAGACCCAGTACTTC.

The chain couples TRBV18 to TRBJ1-6, with D perhaps matching TRBD1 (5 bases). CDR3 size: 15 residues. The V gene lost 6 bases and the J gene lost 10 bases, with 19 bases spanning the gap. Germline CDR1 KGHSH, CDR2 LQKENI. CDR3 in amino acids: CASSTNSGKQSPLHF. CDR3 bases: TGTGCCAGCTCTACCAATTCAGGGAAACAATCACCCCTCCACTTT.

The chain recombines TRBV5-4 with TRBJ1-6; no definite D call. In germline, CDR1 is SGHNT, CDR2 YYREEE (reference sequence). This CDR3 contains 17 residues. Between the trimmed V and J ends, which lost 0 bases and 0 bases, there was a span of 10 bases. The CDR3 nucleotides are TGTGCCAGCAGCTTGGGCGGGTCGGGCTCCTATAATTCACCCCTCCACTTT. It is translated as CASSLGGSGSYNSPLHF.

The rearrangement links TRBV2 to TRBJ1-6; no clear D gene. Per the germline V gene, CDR1 is SNHLY and CDR2 is FYNNEI. The CDR3 length is 15 residues. V was pared by 6 bases and J by 5 bases, with 14 bases between. CDR3 in amino acids: CASSPPGGNNSPLHF. CDR3 coding DNA: TGTGCCAGCAGCCCCCCCGGAGGGAATAATTCACCCCTCCACTTT.

The chain uses TRBV10-3 and TRBJ1-4; weak D call: TRBD1 (5 bases). V lost 4 bases and J lost 6, with 12 bases in between. CDR1 is ENHRY, CDR2 SYGVKD, per germline. This CDR3 spans 14 amino acids. The CDR3: CAISVGGGDEKLFF. The CDR3 nucleotides read TGTGCCATCAGTGTTGGGGGGGGAGATGAAAAACTGTTTTTT.

The CDR3 DNA is TGCGCCAGCAGCCTCGACAGGGCGAACACTGAAGCTTTCTTT. Amino acid sequence: CASSLDRANTEAFF. The chain joins TRBV4-1 to TRBJ1-1; 7 nucleotides agree with TRBD1. Trimming removed 4 bases from V and 1 base from J; junction bases left unmatched: 3. Germline lookup yields CDR1 MGHRA and CDR2 YSYEKL. The CDR3 is 14 residues long.

The chain links TRBV6-5 to TRBJ2-1; D is perhaps TRBD1 or TRBD2 (6 bases each). Per germline, CDR1 MNHEY and CDR2 SVGAGI. CDR3 length: 16 residues. The V end lost 4 bases, the J end lost 9 bases, and 22 bases lay between the germline ends. The CDR3 is CASSSTWIERGVEQFF. The CDR3 coding sequence is TGTGCCAGCAGTTCGACCTGGATAGAAAGGGGGGTTGAGCAGTTCTTC.

The V call is TRBV11-3, the J call TRBJ2-2; D ambiguous. CDR1 is SGHNT and CDR2 is YENEEA in the germline V gene. V was shortened by 0 bases and J by 6 bases, with 5 bases between the two germline ends. The CDR3 has 13 residues. The CDR3 bases are TGTGCCAGCAGCTTAGAGGAACCCGGGGAGCTGTTTTTT. It encodes CASSLEEPGELFF.

The CDR3 coding sequence is TGTGCCTGGAGCCGACTCGGGGGCATTGGAGAGACCCAGTACTTC. Translated, it gives CAWSRLGGIGETQYF. The chain links TRBV30 to TRBJ2-5, with D perhaps matching TRBD1 or TRBD2 (6 bases each). The germline CDR1 and CDR2 sequences are GTSNPN and SVGIG (reference sequence). The V and J ends lost 3 bases and 4 bases respectively, with 18 bases between them. The CDR3 sequence is 15 residues long. The full variable domain, in which reference TRBV30 and TRBJ2-5 provide the parts outside the CDR3, is SQTIHQWPATLVQPVGSPLSLECTVEGTSNPNLYWYRQAAGRGLQLLFYSVGIGQISSEVPQNLSASRPQDRQFILSSKKLLLSDSGFYLCAWSRLGGIGETQYFGPGTRLLVL.

This chain uses TRBV6-5 with TRBJ1-1; D gene unclear. Germline V gene sequence: CDR1 MNHEY, CDR2 SVGAGI. This CDR3 contains 14 residues. V was shortened by 4 bases and J by 4 bases, with 13 bases between the two germline ends. The CDR3 DNA sequence: TGTGCCAGCAGTTTCCTCGCGGGGAGCACTGAAGCTTTCTTT. Its protein is CASSFLAGSTEAFF.

As to this clone: In the same sample, other DNA sequences code for this CDR3. V and J are TRBV30 and TRBJ1-2, with D tentatively TRBD1 (6 bases). Germline V gene data show CDR1 as GTSNPN and CDR2 as SVGIG (reference sequence). CDR3 length: 14 amino acids. V was clipped by 0 bases and J by 0 bases, with 8 bases between them. DNA of the CDR3: TGTGCCTGGAGTGTTGGGACAACTAACTATGGCTACACCTTC. Protein product: CAWSVGTTNYGYTF.

V is TRBV27 and J is TRBJ1-6; D gene uncertain. V lost 4 bases to trimming and J lost 9 bases, with 16 bases between them. CDR3 length: 15 amino acids. The germline gives CDR1 MNHEY, CDR2 SMNVEV (reference sequence). CDR3 protein: CASSSAGAFRSPLHF. CDR3 coding DNA: TGTGCCAGCAGTTCGGCAGGAGCCTTTCGTTCACCCCTCCACTTT.

The chain links TRBV18 to TRBJ2-7; 13 nucleotides match TRBD2. J was trimmed by 6 bases and V by 3 bases; bases with no gene match: 5. Germline V gene sequence: CDR1 KGHSH, CDR2 LQKENI. CDR3 length: 15 residues. Here the CDR3 reads CASSPPGTSGIEQYF. The CDR3 DNA follows: TGTGCCAGCTCACCCCCCGGGACTAGCGGGATCGAGCAGTACTTC.

The J gene is TRBJ2-2, the V gene TRBV4-3; 14 bases line up with TRBD2. The CDR3 spans 17 residues. V was clipped by 1 base and J by 4 bases; unmatched bases: 2. Per germline, CDR1 LGHNA and CDR2 YSLEER. For the CDR3, the DNA is TGCGCCAGCAGCCAAGGAGGGACTAGCGGGAGCACCGGGGAGCTGTTTTTT. Protein: CASSQGGTSGSTGELFF.

The chain couples TRBV6-4 to TRBJ1-1; perhaps TRBD1 as D (5 bases). Germline assignment: CDR1 MRHNA and CDR2 SNTAGT. This CDR3 contains 13 residues. The germline V and J ends were trimmed by 5 bases and 5 bases, with 12 bases remaining between them. CDR3 DNA: TGTGCCAGCAGTCACAGGCGGGAGACTGAAGCTTTCTTT. It specifies CASSHRRETEAFF.